This T cell receptor beta chain was captured by sequencing in a study of blood T cell repertoires in COVID-19. About the research overall: The study drew acute and convalescent COVID-19 samples from the United States, Italy and Spain. PBMCs, B-cell-depleted T cells, or T cells were the source of the cDNA or gDNA that made up the material.

Original analysis: The assay estimated nucleated cells by amplifying reference gene primers. The table came from immunoSEQ multiplex PCR; TCRdb's copy has only in-frame clones and leaves some out. V and J calls and clone size are those listed in that table; D and trimming were worked out from the DNA. The sample yields fewer than 200,000 clones, roughly nine tenths seen once. V was pared by 5 bases and J by 6 bases, with 6 bases of the junction left unmatched. This CDR3 is 13 amino acids long. Germline CDR1 SQVTM, CDR2 ANQGSEA. The rearrangement links TRBV29-1 to TRBJ1-5, with TRBD1 matching over 8 bases. This receptor was identified in a man between 70 and 80 years old with active or convalescent COVID-19. Sequencing was carried out using peripheral blood. Written as DNA, the CDR3 is TGCAGCGTTACAGACAGGGGCGGTCAGCCCCAGCATTTT. It translates to CSVTDRGGQPQHF.